Below, one T cell receptor (beta chain) is given with its context. Germline CDR1 SGHKS, CDR2 YYEKEE (reference sequence). This CDR3 is built from 16 residues. J gave up 6 bases and V 0 bases, and 3 bases lay outside the gene matches. Per the original data handling: Amplified reference gene primers provided the basis for estimating nucleated cell counts. The data were produced by immunoSEQ multiplex PCR, yet TCRdb's version contains in-frame clones alone and is incomplete. V, J and clone size are those of that table, while D and trimming were read from the DNA. The sample records hundreds of thousands of clones, just over 85% being singletons. These data belong to a study of blood T cell repertoires in COVID-19. Looking at the study overall: The origin of the acute and convalescent COVID-19 samples was the United States, Italy and Spain. Sources were T cells, B-cell-depleted T cells, or PBMCs; the material itself was cDNA or gDNA.

The source of this sequence is a man older than 75 with acute or convalescent COVID-19. The chain is built from TRBV5-5 and TRBJ1-6; 10 nucleotides match TRBD1. Sequenced sample: peripheral blood. The CDR3 sequence is CASSLGDRGVNSPLHF. For the CDR3, the DNA is TGTGCCAGCAGCTTGGGGGACAGGGGCGTTAATTCACCCCTCCACTTT.